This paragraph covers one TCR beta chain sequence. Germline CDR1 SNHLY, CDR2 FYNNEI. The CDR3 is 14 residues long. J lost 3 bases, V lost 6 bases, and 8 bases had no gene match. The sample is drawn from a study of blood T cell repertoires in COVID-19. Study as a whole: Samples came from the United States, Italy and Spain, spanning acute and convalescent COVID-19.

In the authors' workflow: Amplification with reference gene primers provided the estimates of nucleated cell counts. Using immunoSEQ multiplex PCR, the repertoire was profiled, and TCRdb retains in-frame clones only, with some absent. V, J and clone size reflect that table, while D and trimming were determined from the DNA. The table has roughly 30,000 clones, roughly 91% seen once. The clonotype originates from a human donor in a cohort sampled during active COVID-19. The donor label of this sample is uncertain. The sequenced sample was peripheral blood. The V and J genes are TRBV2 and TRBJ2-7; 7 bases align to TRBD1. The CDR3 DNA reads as TGTGCCAGCAGGGACAGGACGGGGATCTACGAGCAGTACTTC. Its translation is CASRDRTGIYEQYF.